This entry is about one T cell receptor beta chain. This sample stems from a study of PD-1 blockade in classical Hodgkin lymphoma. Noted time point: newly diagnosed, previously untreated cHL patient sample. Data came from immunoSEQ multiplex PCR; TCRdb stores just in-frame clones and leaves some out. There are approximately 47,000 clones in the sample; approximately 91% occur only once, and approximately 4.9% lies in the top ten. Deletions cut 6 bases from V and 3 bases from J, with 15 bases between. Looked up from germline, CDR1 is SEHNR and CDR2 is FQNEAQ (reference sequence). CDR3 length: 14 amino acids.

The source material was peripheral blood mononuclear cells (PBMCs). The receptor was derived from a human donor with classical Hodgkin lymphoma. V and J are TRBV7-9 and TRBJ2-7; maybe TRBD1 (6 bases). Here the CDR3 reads CASSYDRTNYEQYF. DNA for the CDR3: TGTGCCAGCAGTTACGACAGGACCAACTACGAGCAGTACTTC.